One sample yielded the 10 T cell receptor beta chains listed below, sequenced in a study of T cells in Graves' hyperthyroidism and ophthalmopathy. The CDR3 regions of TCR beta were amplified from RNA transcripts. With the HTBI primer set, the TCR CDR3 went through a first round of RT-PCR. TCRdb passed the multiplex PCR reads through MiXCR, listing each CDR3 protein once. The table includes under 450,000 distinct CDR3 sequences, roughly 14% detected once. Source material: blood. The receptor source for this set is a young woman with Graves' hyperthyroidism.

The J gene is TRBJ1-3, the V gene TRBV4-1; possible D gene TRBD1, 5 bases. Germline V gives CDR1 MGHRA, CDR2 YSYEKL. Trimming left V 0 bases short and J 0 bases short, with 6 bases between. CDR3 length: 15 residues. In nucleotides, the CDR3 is TGCGCCAGCAGCCAAGAGGGGACCTCTGGAAACACCATATATTTT. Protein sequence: CASSQEGTSGNTIYF.

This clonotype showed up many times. Written as DNA, the CDR3 is TGCAGTGCTGGCGAACCACAAGAGACCCAGTACTTC. Its protein is CSAGEPQETQYF. This chain connects TRBV20-1 to TRBJ2-5; D uncertain. The germline V gene encodes CDR1 DFQATT and CDR2 SNEGSKA (reference sequence). V was shortened by 5 bases and J by 2 bases, with 9 bases between the two germline ends. CDR3 length equals 12 residues.

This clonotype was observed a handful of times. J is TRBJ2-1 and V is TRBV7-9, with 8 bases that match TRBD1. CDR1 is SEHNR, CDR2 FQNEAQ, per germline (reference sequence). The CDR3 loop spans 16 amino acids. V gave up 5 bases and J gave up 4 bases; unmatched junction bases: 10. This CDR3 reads CASSLPRTGSYNEQFF. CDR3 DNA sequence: TGTGCCAGCAGCCTGCCGAGGACAGGGAGTTACAATGAGCAGTTCTTC.

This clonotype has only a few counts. The CDR3 here is CASRPPEGRTPSYEQYF. As DNA, the CDR3 is TGTGCCAGCAGGCCCCCCGAGGGGAGGACACCCTCCTACGAGCAGTACTTC. The chain combines TRBV6-1 with TRBJ2-7; a possible D gene is TRBD2 (6 bases). Germline V CDR1 and CDR2: MNHNS, SASEGT. CDR3 size: 17 residues. Trimming shortened V by 6 bases and J by 0 bases, and 21 bases separated the two germline ends.

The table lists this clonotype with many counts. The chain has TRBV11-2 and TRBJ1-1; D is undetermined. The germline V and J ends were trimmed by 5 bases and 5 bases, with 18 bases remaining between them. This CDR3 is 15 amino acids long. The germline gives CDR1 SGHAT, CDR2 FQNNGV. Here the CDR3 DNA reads TGTGCCAGCAGCAACTACAATGTGGGTTCTACTGAAGCTTTCTTT. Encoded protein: CASSNYNVGSTEAFF. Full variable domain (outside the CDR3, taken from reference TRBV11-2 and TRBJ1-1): EAGVAQSPRYKIIEKRQSVAFWCNPISGHATLYWYQQILGQGPKLLIQFQNNGVVDDSQLPKDRFSAERLKGVDSTLKIQPAKLEDSAVYLCASSNYNVGSTEAFFGQGTRLTVV.

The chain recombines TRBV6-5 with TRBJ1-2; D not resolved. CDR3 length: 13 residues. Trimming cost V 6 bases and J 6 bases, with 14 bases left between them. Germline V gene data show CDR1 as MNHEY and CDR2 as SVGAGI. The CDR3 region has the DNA TGTGCCAGCAGCTCCTCATGGGGAGATGGCTACACCTTC. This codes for CASSSSWGDGYTF.

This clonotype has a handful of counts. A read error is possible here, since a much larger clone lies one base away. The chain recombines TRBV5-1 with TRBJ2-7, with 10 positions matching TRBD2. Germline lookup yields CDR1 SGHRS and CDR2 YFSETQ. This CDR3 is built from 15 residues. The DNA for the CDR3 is TGCGCCAGCAGCTTGGAGGCTAGCGGGGGCTACGAGCAGCACTTC. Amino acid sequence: CASSLEASGGYEQHF.

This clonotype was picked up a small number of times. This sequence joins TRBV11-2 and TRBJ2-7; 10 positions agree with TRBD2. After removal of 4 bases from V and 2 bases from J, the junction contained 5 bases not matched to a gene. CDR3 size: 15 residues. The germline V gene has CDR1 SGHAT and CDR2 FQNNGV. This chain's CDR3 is CASSSGLAKTYEQYF. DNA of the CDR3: TGTGCCAGCAGCTCGGGACTAGCGAAAACCTACGAGCAGTACTTC.

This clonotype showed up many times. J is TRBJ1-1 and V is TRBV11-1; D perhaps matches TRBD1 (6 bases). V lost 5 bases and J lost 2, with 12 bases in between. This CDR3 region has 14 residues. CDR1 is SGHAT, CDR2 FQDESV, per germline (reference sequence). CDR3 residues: CASSTTGSNTEAFF. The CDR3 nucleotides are TGTGCCAGCAGCACTACAGGGTCAAACACTGAAGCTTTCTTT.

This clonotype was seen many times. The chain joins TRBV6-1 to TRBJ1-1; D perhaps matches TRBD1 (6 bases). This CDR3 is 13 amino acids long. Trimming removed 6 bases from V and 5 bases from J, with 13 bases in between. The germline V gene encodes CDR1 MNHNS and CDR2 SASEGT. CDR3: CASSPTGMTEAFF. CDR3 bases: TGTGCCAGCAGCCCCACAGGGATGACTGAAGCTTTCTTT.